The clone carrying this T cell receptor (beta chain) occurred a few times. The second PCR ran about 7 to 12 cycles with a sample-barcoded 5' primer and J-beta primers. Via MiXCR, TCRdb re-called the 5' RACE reads, giving one row per CDR3 protein. The sample has around 1,000,000 distinct CDR3 sequences; 25% are singletons. The sample belongs to a study of blood T cells in healthy people across ages. The CDR3 spans 16 residues. The V gene's germline CDR1 is LGHNA and CDR2 YNFKEQ. The V and J ends lost 1 base and 2 bases respectively, with 9 bases between them. These data were also reused for a study on T cells of mothers and their children.

The sequencing sample was made of blood. V gene TRBV4-2 combines with J gene TRBJ1-6; the D is unclear. The sequence was collected from a girl aged 2 to 10 in good health. CDR3 bases: TGTGCCAGCAGCCAAGTGTTTGGTGCCTATAATTCACCCCTCCACTTT. Its translation: CASSQVFGAYNSPLHF.